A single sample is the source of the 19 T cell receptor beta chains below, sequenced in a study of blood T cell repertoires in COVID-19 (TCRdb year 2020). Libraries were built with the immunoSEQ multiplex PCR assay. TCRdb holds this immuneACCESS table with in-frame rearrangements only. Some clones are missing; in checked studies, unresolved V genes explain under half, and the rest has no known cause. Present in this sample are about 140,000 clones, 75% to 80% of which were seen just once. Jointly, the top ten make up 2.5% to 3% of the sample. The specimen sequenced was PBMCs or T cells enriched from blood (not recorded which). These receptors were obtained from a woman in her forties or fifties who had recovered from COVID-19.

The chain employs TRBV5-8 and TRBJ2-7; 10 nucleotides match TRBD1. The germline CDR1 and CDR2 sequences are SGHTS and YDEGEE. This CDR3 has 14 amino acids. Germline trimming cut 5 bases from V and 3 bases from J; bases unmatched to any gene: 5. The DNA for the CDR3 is TGTGCCAGCAGGATAGACAGGGGGCTCTACGAGCAGTACTTC. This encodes CASRIDRGLYEQYF.

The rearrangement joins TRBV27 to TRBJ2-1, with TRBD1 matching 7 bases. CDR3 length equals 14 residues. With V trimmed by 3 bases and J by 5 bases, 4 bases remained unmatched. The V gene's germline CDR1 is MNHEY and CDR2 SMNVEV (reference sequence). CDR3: CASSFKGAHNEQFF. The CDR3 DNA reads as TGTGCCAGCAGTTTCAAGGGGGCCCACAATGAGCAGTTCTTC.

CDR3 loop: CASSPFWDRPVNEQFF. Here the CDR3 DNA reads TGTGCCAGCAGCCCATTTTGGGACAGGCCGGTCAATGAGCAGTTCTTC. The chain combines TRBV27 with TRBJ2-1; 8 nucleotides align to TRBD1. The germline V gene encodes CDR1 MNHEY and CDR2 SMNVEV (reference sequence). The CDR3 spans 16 residues. J gave up 6 bases and V 6 bases, and 13 bases lay outside the gene matches.

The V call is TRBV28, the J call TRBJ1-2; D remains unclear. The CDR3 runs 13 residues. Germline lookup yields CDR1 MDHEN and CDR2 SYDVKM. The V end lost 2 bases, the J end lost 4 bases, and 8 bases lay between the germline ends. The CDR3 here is CASSLRVLYGYTF. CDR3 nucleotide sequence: TGTGCCAGCAGTTTACGGGTTCTCTATGGCTACACCTTC.

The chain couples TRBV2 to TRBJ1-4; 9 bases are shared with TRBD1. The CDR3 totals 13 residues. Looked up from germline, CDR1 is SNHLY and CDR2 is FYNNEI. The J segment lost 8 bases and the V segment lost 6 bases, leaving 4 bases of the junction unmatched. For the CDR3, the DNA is TGTGCCAGCAGGTTTGGGACAGGGGAAAAACTGTTTTTT. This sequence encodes CASRFGTGEKLFF.

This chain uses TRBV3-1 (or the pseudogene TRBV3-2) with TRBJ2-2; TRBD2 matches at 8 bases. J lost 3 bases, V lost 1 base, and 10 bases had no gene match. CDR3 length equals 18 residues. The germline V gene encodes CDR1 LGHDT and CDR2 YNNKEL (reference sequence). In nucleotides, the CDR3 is TGTGCCAGCAGCCAAGCAATTATACAACTAGCGGACACCGGGGAGCTGTTTTTT. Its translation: CASSQAIIQLADTGELFF.

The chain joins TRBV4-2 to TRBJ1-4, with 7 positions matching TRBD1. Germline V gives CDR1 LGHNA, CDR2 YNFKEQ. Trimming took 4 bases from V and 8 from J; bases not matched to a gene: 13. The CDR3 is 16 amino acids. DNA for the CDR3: TGTGCCAGCAGCCGAACTCAGGGGGAGGTGCGAGAAAAACTGTTTTTT. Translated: CASSRTQGEVREKLFF.

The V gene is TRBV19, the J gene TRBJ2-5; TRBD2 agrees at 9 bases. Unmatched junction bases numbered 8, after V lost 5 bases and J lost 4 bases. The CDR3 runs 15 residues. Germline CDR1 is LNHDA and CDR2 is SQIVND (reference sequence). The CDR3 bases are TGTGCCAGTAGTGTTAGACTAGCGGATATAGAGACCCAGTACTTC. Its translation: CASSVRLADIETQYF.

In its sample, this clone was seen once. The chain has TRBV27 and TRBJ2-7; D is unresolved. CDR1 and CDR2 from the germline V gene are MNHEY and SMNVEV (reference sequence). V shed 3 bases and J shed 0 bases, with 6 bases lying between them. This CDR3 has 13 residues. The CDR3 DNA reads TGTGCCAGCAGTTTCAAGAGCTCCTACGAGCAGTACTTC. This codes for CASSFKSSYEQYF.

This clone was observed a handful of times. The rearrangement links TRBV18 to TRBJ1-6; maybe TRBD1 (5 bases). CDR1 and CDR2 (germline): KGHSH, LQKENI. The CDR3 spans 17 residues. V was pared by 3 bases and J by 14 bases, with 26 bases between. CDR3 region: CASSPSSTGLGFAALHF. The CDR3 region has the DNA TGTGCCAGCTCACCGTCGAGTACAGGACTAGGATTTGCGGCCCTCCACTTT.

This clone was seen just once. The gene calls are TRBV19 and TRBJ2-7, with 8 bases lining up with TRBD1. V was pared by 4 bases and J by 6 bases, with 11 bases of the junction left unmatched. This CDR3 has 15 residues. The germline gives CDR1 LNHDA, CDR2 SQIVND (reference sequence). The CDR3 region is CASSTPLDRVGEQYF. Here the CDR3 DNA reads TGTGCCAGTAGTACACCCTTGGACAGGGTAGGCGAGCAGTACTTC.

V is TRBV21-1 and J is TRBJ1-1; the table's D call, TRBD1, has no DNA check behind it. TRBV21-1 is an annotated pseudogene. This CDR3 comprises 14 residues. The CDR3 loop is CASSNHRGRTEAFF. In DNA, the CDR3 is TGTGCCAGCAGCAATCACAGGGGAAGGACTGAAGCTTTCTTT.

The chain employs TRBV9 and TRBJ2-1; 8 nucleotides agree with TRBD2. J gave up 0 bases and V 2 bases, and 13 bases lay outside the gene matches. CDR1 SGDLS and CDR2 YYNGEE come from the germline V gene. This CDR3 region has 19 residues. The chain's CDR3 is CASSVGLASVKSSYNEQFF. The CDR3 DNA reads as TGTGCCAGCAGCGTCGGACTAGCCTCCGTAAAGAGCTCCTACAATGAGCAGTTCTTC.

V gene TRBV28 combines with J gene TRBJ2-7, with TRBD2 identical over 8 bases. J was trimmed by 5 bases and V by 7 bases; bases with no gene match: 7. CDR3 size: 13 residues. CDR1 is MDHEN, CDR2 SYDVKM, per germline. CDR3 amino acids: CASNPGGEDEQYF. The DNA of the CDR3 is TGTGCCAGCAACCCGGGGGGGGAAGACGAGCAGTACTTC.

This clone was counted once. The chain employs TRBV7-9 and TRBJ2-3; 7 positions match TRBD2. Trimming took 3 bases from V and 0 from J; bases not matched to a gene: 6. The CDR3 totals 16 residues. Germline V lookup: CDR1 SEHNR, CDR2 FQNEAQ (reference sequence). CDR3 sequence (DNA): TGTGCCAGCAGCTTGAGGGCGGGACTAAGCACAGATACGCAGTATTTT. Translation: CASSLRAGLSTDTQYF.

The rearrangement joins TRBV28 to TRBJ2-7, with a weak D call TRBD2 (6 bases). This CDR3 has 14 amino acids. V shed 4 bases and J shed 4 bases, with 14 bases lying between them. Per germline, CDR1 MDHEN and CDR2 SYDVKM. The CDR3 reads CASSSPGGAYEQYF. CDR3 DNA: TGTGCCAGCAGTTCCCCGGGCGGGGCATACGAGCAGTACTTC.

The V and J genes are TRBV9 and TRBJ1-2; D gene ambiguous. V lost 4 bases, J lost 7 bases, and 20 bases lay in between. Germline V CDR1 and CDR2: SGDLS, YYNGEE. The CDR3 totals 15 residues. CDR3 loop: CASSPRSIRGGGYTF. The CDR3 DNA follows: TGTGCCAGCAGCCCCCGATCTATTCGGGGTGGTGGCTACACCTTC.

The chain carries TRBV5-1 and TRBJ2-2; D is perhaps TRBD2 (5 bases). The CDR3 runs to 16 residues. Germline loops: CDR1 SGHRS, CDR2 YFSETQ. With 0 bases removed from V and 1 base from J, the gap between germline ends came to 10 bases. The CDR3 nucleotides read TGCGCCAGCAGCTTGGGTACGGGAAAGAACACCGGGGAGCTGTTTTTT. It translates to CASSLGTGKNTGELFF.

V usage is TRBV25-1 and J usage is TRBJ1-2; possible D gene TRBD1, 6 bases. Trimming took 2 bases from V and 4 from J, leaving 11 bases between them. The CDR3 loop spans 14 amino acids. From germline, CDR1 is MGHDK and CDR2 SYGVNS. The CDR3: CASSEVDRTYGYTF. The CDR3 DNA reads TGTGCCAGCAGTGAAGTTGACAGGACCTATGGCTACACCTTC.